What follows are 7 T cell receptor beta chains derived from one specimen sequenced in a study of blood T cells in healthy people across ages. Then a second PCR, running about 7 to 11 cycles, was carried out with a sample-barcoded 5' primer and a J-beta primer mix. MiXCR, run by TCRdb on the 5' RACE reads, gives a single entry per CDR3 protein. The repertoire holds hundreds of thousands of distinct CDR3 sequences, with around 42% as singletons. Sample: blood. The receptors here all came from a man aged 55 to 70 in good health.

The chain couples TRBV4-3 to TRBJ2-4, with 11 positions matching TRBD2. The CDR3 runs 15 residues. Germline V lookup: CDR1 LGHNA, CDR2 YSLEER. The V gene end was trimmed by 0 bases and the J gene end by 13 bases; junction bases not matched to a gene: 8. DNA for the CDR3: TGCGCCAGCAGCCAAGAATCTAGCGGGGGGCGTAGGCAGTACTTC. Translating it yields CASSQESSGGRRQYF.

The chain uses TRBV28 and TRBJ1-2; perhaps TRBD1 as D (6 bases). Trimming cost V 7 bases and J 4 bases, with 19 bases left between them. Per the germline V gene, CDR1 is MDHEN and CDR2 is SYDVKM. The CDR3 has 15 amino acids. CDR3 in amino acids: CASNARRGLGYGYTF. In DNA, the CDR3 is TGTGCCAGCAATGCCCGGAGGGGGTTGGGCTATGGCTACACCTTC.

This clonotype was observed a few times. The rearrangement uses TRBV7-2 and TRBJ1-2; D remains unclear. CDR1 and CDR2 from the germline V gene are SGHTA and FQGNSA. V gave up 6 bases and J gave up 5 bases, with 13 bases separating them. The CDR3 runs to 13 residues. DNA for the CDR3: TGTGCCAGCAGTTCTACCGTATGGTATGGCTACACCTTC. This encodes CASSSTVWYGYTF.

V gene TRBV18 combines with J gene TRBJ2-1, with 8 bases aligning to TRBD2. The trim removed 4 bases at V and 2 bases at J, leaving 7 bases unmatched. The germline gives CDR1 KGHSH, CDR2 LQKENI. CDR3 length equals 16 residues. CDR3 nucleotide sequence: TGTGCCAGCTCACGGGGATCCGGGGGGGCCTACAATGAGCAGTTCTTC. Residues: CASSRGSGGAYNEQFF.

The chain recombines TRBV9 with TRBJ1-2, with D possibly being TRBD1 (6 bases). The CDR3 consists of 16 residues. V lost 0 bases and J lost 8, with 20 bases in between. Germline CDR1 is SGDLS and CDR2 is YYNGEE. The CDR3 reads CASSVESGDRLGGYTF. Written as DNA, the CDR3 is TGTGCCAGCAGCGTAGAGTCAGGGGACCGACTAGGAGGCTACACCTTC.

The chain has TRBV4-3 and TRBJ2-2; D not certain. The V gene lost 1 base and the J gene lost 1 base, with 4 bases spanning the gap. The CDR3 has 14 amino acids. Germline assignment: CDR1 LGHNA and CDR2 YSLEER. The CDR3 nucleotides read TGCGCCAGCAGCCAAGCGGGGAACACCGGGGAGCTGTTTTTT. This codes for CASSQAGNTGELFF.

V and J are TRBV27 and TRBJ1-4; D is ambiguous. Germline V CDR1 and CDR2: MNHEY, SMNVEV (reference sequence). V lost 0 bases, J lost 7 bases, and 9 bases lay in between. The CDR3 length is 14 residues. The CDR3 reads CASSLSAVSEKLFF. For the CDR3, the DNA is TGTGCCAGCAGTTTATCGGCAGTTTCTGAAAAACTGTTTTTT.